The 5 T cell receptor beta chains below were found in one sample sequenced in a study of blood T cell repertoires in COVID-19. Repertoires were generated with immunoSEQ multiplex PCR, while TCRdb's copy carries only in-frame clones and drops some. Of about 160,000 clones detected, 75% to 85% appear once; the ten largest clones hold 7% to 10%. The material sequenced was peripheral blood. The receptors were sampled from a woman in her sixties with COVID-19, enrolled during active disease.

The rearrangement uses TRBV6-5 and TRBJ2-3; the match to TRBD1 covers 7 bases. The germline V gene has CDR1 MNHEY and CDR2 SVGAGI. The CDR3 spans 12 residues. The trim removed 4 bases at V and 7 bases at J, leaving 2 bases unmatched. The CDR3 loop reads CASSSGQNTQYF. For the CDR3, the DNA is TGTGCCAGCAGTTCGGGACAGAATACGCAGTATTTT.

The rearrangement links TRBV10-3 to TRBJ2-5; TRBD2 matches at 11 bases. This CDR3 comprises 17 residues. The germline gives CDR1 ENHRY, CDR2 SYGVKD. The ends lost 0 bases at V and 7 bases at J; junction bases unmatched: 10. The CDR3 loop is CAISESPSGGPGGTQYF. In DNA form, the CDR3 reads TGTGCCATCAGTGAGTCACCTAGCGGGGGGCCCGGTGGGACCCAGTACTTC.

The sample holds a few counts of this clone. The chain employs TRBV28 and TRBJ2-5; the match to TRBD2 covers 8 bases. The CDR3 spans 15 residues. The ends lost 8 bases at V and 3 bases at J; junction bases unmatched: 11. Germline V gene lookup returns CDR1 MDHEN and CDR2 SYDVKM. As DNA, the CDR3 is TGTGCCAGCCGGAAAGCGGGAGTGGGGGAAGAGACCCAGTACTTC. It specifies CASRKAGVGEETQYF. Using reference TRBV28 and TRBJ2-5 for the parts outside the CDR3, the full variable domain is DVKVTQSSRYLVKRTGEKVFLECVQDMDHENMFWYRQDPGLGLRLIYFSYDVKMKEKGDIPEGYSVSREKKERFSLILESASTNQTSMYLCASRKAGVGEETQYFGPGTRLLVL.

The chain carries TRBV5-5 and TRBJ2-4, with D possibly being TRBD1 (5 bases). Germline V gives CDR1 SGHKS, CDR2 YYEKEE (reference sequence). This CDR3 region has 17 residues. Trimming took 0 bases from V and 0 from J, leaving 13 bases between them. CDR3 sequence: CASSLGQPNLAKNIQYF. As DNA, the CDR3 is TGTGCCAGCAGCTTGGGACAGCCTAATCTAGCCAAAAACATTCAGTACTTC.

This clone has only one observation. The chain joins TRBV30 to TRBJ2-5, with D unclear. The CDR3 has 12 residues. Per the germline V gene, CDR1 is GTSNPN and CDR2 is SVGIG (reference sequence). V lost 3 bases, J lost 5 bases, and 10 bases lay in between. The CDR3 coding sequence is TGTGCCTGGAGGAACCCGGTGGAGACCCAGTACTTC. Its protein product is CAWRNPVETQYF.